Listed here are 4 T cell receptor beta chains from one sample, sequenced in a study of blood T cell repertoires in COVID-19. The table came from immunoSEQ multiplex PCR; TCRdb's copy has only in-frame clones and leaves some out. The sample includes 110,000 or so clones, around 85% seen only once; the top ten take roughly 1.5%. The sample consisted of peripheral blood. The receptors were gathered from a man over 45 with acute or convalescent COVID-19.

The CDR3 here is CAISDSRTSKETQYF. CDR3 nucleotides: TGTGCCATCAGTGATAGTAGAACTAGCAAAGAGACCCAGTACTTC. The chain carries TRBV10-3 and TRBJ2-5, with D perhaps matching TRBD2 (6 bases). Germline V gene sequence: CDR1 ENHRY, CDR2 SYGVKD. This CDR3 is 15 amino acids long. Trimming removed 3 bases from V and 3 bases from J, with 14 bases in between.

V gene TRBV5-1 combines with J gene TRBJ2-5, with 7 bases fitting TRBD1. CDR1 is SGHRS and CDR2 is YFSETQ in the germline V gene. The CDR3 runs to 15 residues. V shed 1 base and J 1 base; nucleotides not matched to a gene: 4. CDR3 sequence: CASSLNRDSQETQYF. In DNA, the CDR3 is TGCGCCAGCAGCTTGAACCGGGACAGCCAAGAGACCCAGTACTTC.

The CDR3 DNA is TGTGCCAGCAGAAACCCCGGGACAGGGACCTACGAGCAGTACTTC. Amino acid sequence: CASRNPGTGTYEQYF. The chain carries TRBV7-6 and TRBJ2-7, with TRBD1 identical over 9 bases. Unmatched junction bases numbered 8, after V lost 6 bases and J lost 2 bases. The CDR3 is 15 amino acids. The germline gives CDR1 SGHVS, CDR2 FNYEAQ.

The rearrangement links TRBV18 to TRBJ1-6, with TRBD1 identical over 7 bases. Germline V gives CDR1 KGHSH, CDR2 LQKENI. CDR3 length equals 16 residues. V gave up 4 bases and J gave up 1 base; unmatched junction bases: 4. DNA for the CDR3: TGTGCCAGCTCACTCACAGGGGCATCCTATAATTCACCCCTCCACTTT. This sequence encodes CASSLTGASYNSPLHF.